Below, 26 T cell receptor beta chains from the same sample are listed, as sequenced in a study of blood T cell repertoires in COVID-19. Generated by immunoSEQ multiplex PCR, the TCRdb table keeps only in-frame clones and is missing some. Among 300,000 to 400,000 clones listed, 88% were seen once. Sequenced input: PBMCs or T cells enriched from blood (not recorded which). All receptors come from a young man who had recovered from COVID-19.

V is TRBV9 and J is TRBJ2-1; 10 bases match TRBD2. J gave up 9 bases and V 0 bases, and 6 bases lay outside the gene matches. CDR1 is SGDLS and CDR2 is YYNGEE in the germline V gene. CDR3 size: 15 residues. Written as DNA, the CDR3 is TGTGCCAGCAGCGTAGGATCTAGCGGGGGAGGTGAGCAGTTCTTC. Translated, it gives CASSVGSSGGGEQFF. Filled out from reference TRBV9 and TRBJ2-1, the complete variable domain reads DSGVTQTPKHLITATGQRVTLRCSPRSGDLSVYWYQQSLDQGLQFLIQYYNGEERAKGNILERFSAQQFPDLHSELNLSSLELGDSALYFCASSVGSSGGGEQFFGPGTRLTVL.

J is TRBJ2-2 and V is TRBV6-4, with TRBD1 identical over 9 bases. The junction had 1 base not matched to a gene; V was cut back by 2 bases and J by 3 bases. The CDR3 loop spans 15 amino acids. Germline V gives CDR1 MRHNA, CDR2 SNTAGT. In nucleotides, the CDR3 is TGTGCCAGCAGTGACGGGACAGGGCACACCGGGGAGCTGTTTTTT. Protein: CASSDGTGHTGELFF.

The chain links TRBV5-1 to TRBJ2-5, with a weak D call TRBD1 (5 bases). Trimming removed 0 bases at V and 2 bases at J, with 14 bases between. In germline, CDR1 is SGHRS, CDR2 YFSETQ. The CDR3 spans 16 residues. DNA of the CDR3: TGCGCCAGCAGCTTGGATGGGGCGCTACGTCAAGAGACCCAGTACTTC. It is translated as CASSLDGALRQETQYF.

The chain employs TRBV5-1 and TRBJ1-1; a possible D gene is TRBD1 (6 bases). CDR3 length: 15 residues. The V end was cut by 1 base, the J end by 5 bases, with 15 bases between. Germline CDR1 and CDR2: SGHRS and YFSETQ. CDR3 DNA: TGCGCCAGCAGCTTGTTTCTTGCAGGGGAGACTGAAGCTTTCTTT. Its protein product is CASSLFLAGETEAFF.

This chain joins TRBV2 and TRBJ2-3; the D gene is possibly TRBD1 (7 bases). V shed 6 bases and J shed 1 base, with 17 bases lying between them. CDR1 is SNHLY and CDR2 is FYNNEI in the germline V gene. The CDR3 is made up of 16 amino acids. The CDR3, as DNA: TGTGCCAGCAGGGGGGGTAAACAGGGGCGCACAGATACGCAGTATTTT. Its protein is CASRGGKQGRTDTQYF.

The chain links TRBV18 to TRBJ2-7, with TRBD1 matching 9 bases. J lost 1 base, V lost 2 bases, and 6 bases had no gene match. The CDR3 has 16 amino acids. Germline-derived CDR1 and CDR2 are KGHSH and LQKENI. CDR3 DNA: TGTGCCAGCTCACCATCAAGAGACAGGGGGTCCTACGAGCAGTACTTC. It yields the protein CASSPSRDRGSYEQYF.

The rearrangement joins TRBV19 to TRBJ1-1; the match to TRBD1 covers 7 bases. This CDR3 spans 15 amino acids. J was trimmed by 1 base and V by 5 bases; bases with no gene match: 7. From germline, CDR1 is LNHDA and CDR2 SQIVND (reference sequence). The CDR3 reads CASSSQGLGNTEAFF. Written as DNA, the CDR3 is TGTGCCAGTAGTTCACAGGGGTTGGGGAACACTGAAGCTTTCTTT.

The chain carries TRBV2 and TRBJ1-5, with no clear D. The germline V gene has CDR1 SNHLY and CDR2 FYNNEI. The CDR3 is 14 amino acids. Trimming shortened V by 5 bases and J by 7 bases, and 15 bases separated the two germline ends. In DNA, the CDR3 is TGTGCCAGCAGTTTCACTATCAAGGAGCAGCCCCAGCATTTT. Translated, it gives CASSFTIKEQPQHF.

This clone was recorded only once. The sample holds other DNA sequences that translate to the same CDR3. This chain uses TRBV20-1 with TRBJ1-5; D is perhaps TRBD1 (5 bases). V was clipped by 3 bases and J by 2 bases, with 8 bases between them. This CDR3 is 13 amino acids long. Germline assignment: CDR1 DFQATT and CDR2 SNEGSKA (reference sequence). This CDR3 reads CSASLRGNQPQHF. CDR3 DNA sequence: TGCAGTGCTAGTCTCAGGGGCAATCAGCCCCAGCATTTT.

This chain connects TRBV6-4 to TRBJ2-1; TRBD2 agrees at 11 bases. From germline, CDR1 is MRHNA and CDR2 SNTAGT. CDR3 length: 15 amino acids. V lost 6 bases, J lost 6 bases, and 7 bases stayed unmatched. The CDR3 DNA is TGTGCCAGCAGCCACCTAGCGGGGGGATTCAATGAGCAGTTCTTC. This codes for CASSHLAGGFNEQFF.

The CDR3 sequence: CASSPFSSSYNEQFF. The CDR3 bases are TGTGCCAGTAGTCCCTTCTCGAGCTCCTACAATGAGCAGTTCTTC. The chain couples TRBV19 to TRBJ2-1; D gene unclear. Germline V lookup: CDR1 LNHDA, CDR2 SQIVND (reference sequence). The germline V and J ends were trimmed by 5 bases and 0 bases, with 11 bases remaining between them. The CDR3 covers 15 residues. The whole variable domain, remainder taken from reference TRBV19 and TRBJ2-1, is DGGITQSPKYLFRKEGQNVTLSCEQNLNHDAMYWYRQDPGQGLRLIYYSQIVNDFQKGDIAEGYSVSREKKESFPLTVTSAQKNPTAFYLCASSPFSSSYNEQFFGPGTRLTVL.

In its sample, this clone was seen once. Different DNA sequences within this sample yield the same CDR3. The V call is TRBV7-8, the J call TRBJ2-1; 11 bases map to TRBD2. This CDR3 contains 16 residues. Germline V CDR1 and CDR2: SGHVS, FQNEAQ. The ends lost 0 bases at V and 4 bases at J; junction bases unmatched: 2. In nucleotides, the CDR3 is TGTGCCAGCAGCTTAGCCGGGACTAGCGGTTACAATGAGCAGTTCTTC. This encodes CASSLAGTSGYNEQFF.

This chain uses TRBV9 with TRBJ2-1; D ambiguous. The germline V gene encodes CDR1 SGDLS and CDR2 YYNGEE. This CDR3 has 13 amino acids. With 0 bases removed from V and 9 bases from J, the gap between germline ends came to 10 bases. The CDR3 loop is CASSVATGGEQFF. CDR3 sequence (DNA): TGTGCCAGCAGCGTAGCTACCGGCGGTGAGCAGTTCTTC. Full variable domain (outside the CDR3, taken from reference TRBV9 and TRBJ2-1): DSGVTQTPKHLITATGQRVTLRCSPRSGDLSVYWYQQSLDQGLQFLIQYYNGEERAKGNILERFSAQQFPDLHSELNLSSLELGDSALYFCASSVATGGEQFFGPGTRLTVL.

The rearrangement uses TRBV5-1 and TRBJ2-5; 9 bases are a match to TRBD2. Germline-derived CDR1 and CDR2 are SGHRS and YFSETQ. J was trimmed by 0 bases and V by 1 base; bases with no gene match: 1. The CDR3 is 15 residues long. The CDR3 coding sequence is TGCGCCAGCAGCTTGCTAGCGGGAAACCAAGAGACCCAGTACTTC. It specifies CASSLLAGNQETQYF.

In DNA, the CDR3 is TGTGCCAGCACTCCCTCGACAGGGGTTTCACCCCTCCACTTT. Its translation: CASTPSTGVSPLHF. The V and J genes are TRBV6-6 and TRBJ1-6; 8 positions match TRBD1. J gave up 9 bases and V 7 bases, and 8 bases lay outside the gene matches. CDR3 length: 14 amino acids. CDR1 is MNHNY and CDR2 is SVGAGI in the germline V gene (reference sequence).

V gene TRBV5-1 combines with J gene TRBJ2-7; the D gene is possibly TRBD1 (6 bases). This CDR3 spans 17 amino acids. Trimming cost V 1 base and J 5 bases, with 22 bases left between them. CDR1 is SGHRS, CDR2 YFSETQ, per germline. The CDR3 loop reads CASSLMSLGRGIDEQYF. The DNA for the CDR3 is TGCGCCAGCAGCTTGATGAGTTTGGGCAGGGGAATCGACGAGCAGTACTTC.

This clone was recorded only once. CDR3 protein: CSAREGGQYF. In DNA form, the CDR3 reads TGCAGTGCTAGAGAGGGGGGGCAGTACTTC. V is TRBV20-1 and J is TRBJ2-7; tentative D call: TRBD2 (6 bases). The germline CDR1 and CDR2 sequences are DFQATT and SNEGSKA (reference sequence). Deletions cut 0 bases from V and 9 bases from J, with 6 bases between. The length of the CDR3 is 10 residues.

This rearrangement joins TRBV10-3 to TRBJ2-3, with 9 positions matching TRBD2. The CDR3 consists of 19 residues. Trimming removed 6 bases from V and 0 bases from J; junction bases left unmatched: 16. Per germline, CDR1 ENHRY and CDR2 SYGVKD. CDR3 in amino acids: CAIRLPKAGGSPSTDTQYF. CDR3 nucleotide sequence: TGTGCCATCAGGCTCCCAAAAGCGGGGGGTTCACCTAGCACAGATACGCAGTATTTT.

The chain joins TRBV19 to TRBJ2-2, with unresolved D. V lost 9 bases and J 6 bases, leaving 11 bases between the germline ends. Germline V gene sequence: CDR1 LNHDA, CDR2 SQIVND (reference sequence). The CDR3 is 12 residues long. CDR3 bases: TGTGCCAGCCGTCAAGGAGCCGGGGAGCTGTTTTTT. Its translation is CASRQGAGELFF. The full variable domain, completed using reference TRBV19 and TRBJ2-2, is DGGITQSPKYLFRKEGQNVTLSCEQNLNHDAMYWYRQDPGQGLRLIYYSQIVNDFQKGDIAEGYSVSREKKESFPLTVTSAQKNPTAFYLCASRQGAGELFFGEGSRLTVL.

This clone turned up a few times. The chain joins TRBV28 to TRBJ1-6; 7 bases align to TRBD1. The CDR3 extends over 15 amino acids. Germline loops: CDR1 MDHEN, CDR2 SYDVKM. V gave up 5 bases and J gave up 7 bases; unmatched junction bases: 8. DNA of the CDR3: TGTGCCAGCAGTCCTCTCACAGGGGCAAATTCACCCCTCCACTTT. Its protein is CASSPLTGANSPLHF. The full variable domain, in which reference TRBV28 and TRBJ1-6 provide the parts outside the CDR3, is DVKVTQSSRYLVKRTGEKVFLECVQDMDHENMFWYRQDPGLGLRLIYFSYDVKMKEKGDIPEGYSVSREKKERFSLILESASTNQTSMYLCASSPLTGANSPLHFGNGTRLTVT.

This clone appeared a single time. V is TRBV11-2 and J is TRBJ2-1; D gene unclear. The germline V and J ends were trimmed by 2 bases and 4 bases, with 6 bases remaining between them. Germline V gene lookup returns CDR1 SGHAT and CDR2 FQNNGV. CDR3 length: 13 residues. As DNA, the CDR3 is TGTGCCAGCAGCTTATACGGTTACAATGAGCAGTTCTTC. Translated, it gives CASSLYGYNEQFF.

The chain employs TRBV7-9 and TRBJ1-1; D is possibly TRBD1 (6 bases). The CDR3 length is 14 residues. V gave up 1 base and J gave up 5 bases, with 11 bases separating them. Germline loops: CDR1 SEHNR, CDR2 FQNEAQ (reference sequence). CDR3 protein: CASSLVGGDTEAFF. The CDR3, as DNA: TGTGCCAGCAGCTTAGTAGGGGGGGATACTGAAGCTTTCTTT.

This sequence joins TRBV7-9 and TRBJ1-2, with a weak D call TRBD1 (6 bases). V was cut by 5 bases and J by 4 bases, with 23 bases left in between. The CDR3 contains 17 residues. Germline CDR1 reads SEHNR; CDR2 reads FQNEAQ (reference sequence). Written as DNA, the CDR3 is TGTGCCAGCAGCAAAGACTCCTTATTCGGACAGACCTATGGCTACACCTTC. Protein product: CASSKDSLFGQTYGYTF.

V and J are TRBV6-5 and TRBJ1-2, with D unclear. The V and J ends lost 6 bases and 7 bases respectively, with 15 bases between them. The CDR3 totals 13 residues. Germline V CDR1 and CDR2: MNHEY, SVGAGI. CDR3 DNA sequence: TGTGCCAGCAGACCCGGGCAGGAGGGTGGCTACACCTTC. It is translated as CASRPGQEGGYTF.

This chain joins TRBV5-5 and TRBJ2-7; D remains unclear. CDR3 length equals 15 residues. With 0 bases removed from V and 1 base from J, the gap between germline ends came to 11 bases. The germline gives CDR1 SGHKS, CDR2 YYEKEE (reference sequence). Here the CDR3 DNA reads TGTGCCAGCAGCTTGGCCGCGGCGCAGTCCTACGAGCAGTACTTC. It is translated as CASSLAAAQSYEQYF.

J is TRBJ2-5 and V is TRBV5-1; 12 nucleotides align to TRBD2. J gave up 2 bases and V 0 bases, and 2 bases lay outside the gene matches. CDR3 size: 16 residues. Germline V gene data show CDR1 as SGHRS and CDR2 as YFSETQ. Written as DNA, the CDR3 is TGCGCCAGCAGCTTGGGCGGACTAGCGGGACAAGAGACCCAGTACTTC. Its protein is CASSLGGLAGQETQYF.